This TCR beta chain was sequenced during a study of cytomegalovirus exposure and HLA in healthy donors. A multiplex PCR was run with 60 Vbeta primers and 13 Jbeta primers. TCRdb keeps only in-frame clones here, not all; method: immunoSEQ multiplex PCR. Of 90,000 to 140,000 clones listed, about 70% are singletons. Each donor was healthy, and each was a bone marrow donor. The CDR3 length is 17 residues. Trimming cost V 1 base and J 2 bases; bases outside gene matches: 4. Per the germline V gene, CDR1 is PRHDT and CDR2 is FYEKMQ (reference sequence). The receptor was derived from a man aged 25-45 years in good health and CMV-seronegative. The chain uses TRBV13 and TRBJ2-5; 13 bases are a match to TRBD2. The sample comprised PBMCs. CDR3 bases: TGTGCCAGCAGCTTAGCAGGACTAGCGGGGGTACAAGAGACCCAGTACTTC. Its protein product is CASSLAGLAGVQETQYF.